This T cell receptor beta chain appears in the sequencing data of a study of blood T cells in healthy people across ages. The germline V gene has CDR1 SGHRS and CDR2 YFSETQ. This CDR3 has 14 amino acids. V dropped 4 bases and J dropped 3; count of bases not matched to a gene: 2. Through a sample-barcoded 5' primer and a J-beta primer mix, a second PCR was run for about 6 to 11 cycles. TCRdb reprocessed the 5' RACE reads with MiXCR, giving one entry per CDR3 protein. Of about 290,000 distinct CDR3 sequences listed, 27% are singletons. Per-sample PBMC isolation yielded at least 6.5 million cells. This chain uses TRBV5-1 with TRBJ2-3, with TRBD2 matching 10 bases. Sequences were obtained from blood. The source is a woman in her 70s in good health. This chain's CDR3 is CASSPLAGTDTQYF. The CDR3 region has the DNA TGCGCCAGCAGCCCACTAGCGGGAACAGATACGCAGTATTTT.